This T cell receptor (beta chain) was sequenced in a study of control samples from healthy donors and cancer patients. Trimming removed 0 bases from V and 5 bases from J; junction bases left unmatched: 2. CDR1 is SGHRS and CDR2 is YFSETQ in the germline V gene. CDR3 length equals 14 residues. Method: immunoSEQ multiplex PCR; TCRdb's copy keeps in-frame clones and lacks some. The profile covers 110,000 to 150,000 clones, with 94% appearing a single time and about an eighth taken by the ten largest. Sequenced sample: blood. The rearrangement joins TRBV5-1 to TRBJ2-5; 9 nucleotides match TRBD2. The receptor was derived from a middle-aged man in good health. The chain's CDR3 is CASSLGLAGETQYF. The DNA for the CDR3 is TGCGCCAGCAGCTTGGGTCTAGCGGGGGAGACCCAGTACTTC.